This paragraph reports one T cell receptor beta chain. Its target antigen remains unknown. Base qualities are not recorded, but no much larger clone differs from it by a single base. Participants in the prospective study were enrolled through a virtual design, were aged roughly 18 to 100 years, and lived in about two dozen United States geographic areas. To assign participants to cohorts, the prospective study relied on clinical history that participants themselves reported in a screening survey and a study questionnaire. Recovered participants in ImmuneRACE Cohort 3 were defined as having two consecutive negative NP/OP PCR tests, clearance from a healthcare professional, or resolution of symptoms. Mobile phlebotomists in the prospective study collected whole blood, serum and a nasopharyngeal or oropharyngeal swab from every participant. Prospective study participants could optionally give additional blood draws and questionnaires over a roughly two-month period. Before DNA extraction, prospective study blood samples were shipped either frozen or at room temperature.

The entry originates in a study of blood T cell repertoires in COVID-19 (TCRdb year 2020). Notes on the research overall: Collaborator samples came from the United States, Italy and Spain and covered acute and convalescent phases of COVID-19. The sample metadata nearly always contained a de-identified subject ID, COVID-19 status, age in years and sex. The repertoires were made available in a free public database intended to serve as a resource for research on the immune response to SARS-CoV-2. Where HLA class I and class II types were available, the types were taken from metadata supplied by the sample provider, not from assay-based typing. The prospective study material was composed of cDNA or gDNA derived from T cells, B-cell-depleted T cells, or PBMCs. The dataset comprised deeply sampled blood TCRbeta repertoires from subjects exposed to, actively infected with, or recovered from COVID-19. The samples were drawn from two sources: the first 160 participants of the ongoing ImmuneRACE study, and fewer than 1,500 subjects contributed by 6 global collaborators. The full study reports these points: Clinical and demographic metadata were provided uncurated, with the amount varying by source and participant.

From its cysteine to its phenylalanine, the CDR3 spans 13 amino acids. Left in the record is the CDR3 DNA by itself, 39 bases read in frame from the first base. The junction carries 9 bases between V and J, which are trimmed by 6 bases and 1 base respectively. The germline V gene (reference sequence) supplies CDR1 LNHDA and CDR2 SQIVND. TCRbeta CDR3 regions were amplified from genomic DNA using the immunoSEQ Assay, a bias-controlled multiplex PCR. The original methods were these. Nucleated cell counts per sample were estimated from amplification of reference gene primers within the assay. To quantify the absolute abundance of each unique TCRbeta CDR3 rearrangement, sequence reads were collapsed and filtered. For each sample, productive Simpson clonality was calculated as the square root of Simpson's diversity index across productive rearrangements. The immuneACCESS repertoire file appears here via TCRdb, limited to in-frame rearrangements. These files lack a portion of the clones; in checked studies, under half of the deficit traces to unresolved V genes, and the cause of the others is not known. The DNA was the basis for D and trimming; V, J and clone size are from that table. The sample yields around 230,000 clones; more than 80% were counted once. Of the sample, approximately 8.7% falls within the top ten clones.

This clonotype originated in a middle-aged man who had recovered from COVID-19. Sequences were obtained from PBMCs or T cells enriched from blood (not recorded which). In this chain, TRBV19 is recombined with TRBJ1-2, with the identity of the D gene unclear. The CDR3 reads CASSQRSNYGYTF. The sequenced DNA: TGTGCCAGTAGCCAAAGGAGTAACTATGGCTACACCTTC.